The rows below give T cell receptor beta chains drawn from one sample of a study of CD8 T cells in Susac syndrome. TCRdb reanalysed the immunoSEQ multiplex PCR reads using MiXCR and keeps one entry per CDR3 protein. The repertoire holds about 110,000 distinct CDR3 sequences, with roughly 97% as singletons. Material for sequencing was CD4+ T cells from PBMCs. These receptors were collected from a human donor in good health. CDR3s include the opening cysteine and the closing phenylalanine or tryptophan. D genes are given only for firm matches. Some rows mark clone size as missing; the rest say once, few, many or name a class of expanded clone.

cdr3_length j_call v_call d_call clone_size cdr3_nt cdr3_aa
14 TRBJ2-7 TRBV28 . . TGTGCCAGCAGTGGGACTCTGCCATCCTACGAGCAGTACTTC CASSGTLPSYEQYF
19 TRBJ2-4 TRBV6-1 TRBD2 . TGTGCCAGCAGACCACTCGGACTAGCGGGGGCCCTAGCCAAAAACATTCAGTACTTC CASRPLGLAGALAKNIQYF
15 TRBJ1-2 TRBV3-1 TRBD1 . TGTGCCAGCAGCCAACCGGGACAGGCGATTCAAGGCTACACCTTC CASSQPGQAIQGYTF
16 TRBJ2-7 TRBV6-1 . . TGTGCCAGCCGACGGGGGGCACGGGACAGCTCCTACGAGCAGTACTTC CASRRGARDSSYEQYF
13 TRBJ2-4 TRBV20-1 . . TGCAGTGCTAGTGATCGGGGTCAAAACATTCAGTACTTC CSASDRGQNIQYF
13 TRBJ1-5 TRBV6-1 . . TGTGCCAGCGGGGACCTCCATGGAACGTCCCAGCATTTT CASGDLHGTSQHF
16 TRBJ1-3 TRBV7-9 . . TGTGCCAGCAGCTCGAGCCGTCATAGCTCTGGAAACACCATATATTTT CASSSSRHSSGNTIYF
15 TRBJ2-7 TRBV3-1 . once TGTGCCAGCACCCATTTTGGTCCTGGAGGCTACGAGCAGTACTTC CASTHFGPGGYEQYF
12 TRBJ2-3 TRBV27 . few TGTGCCAGCAGTCCTGGAGCAGATACGCAGTATTTT CASSPGADTQYF
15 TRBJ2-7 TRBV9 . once TGTGCCAGCAGCGTAGGTGTAGTTGGTAGAAACGAGCAGTACTTC CASSVGVVGRNEQYF
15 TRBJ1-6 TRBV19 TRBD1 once TGTGCCAGTAGTATCGACAGGGGCTCTAGGGGACCCCTCCACTTT CASSIDRGSRGPLHF
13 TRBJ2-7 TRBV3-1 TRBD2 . TGTGCCAGCAGCCCGAGCGGGGCGGCCGAGCAGTACTTC CASSPSGAAEQYF
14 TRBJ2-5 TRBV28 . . TGTGCCAGCAGGGTCTCGGGCCCCGAAGAGACCCAGTACTTC CASRVSGPEETQYF
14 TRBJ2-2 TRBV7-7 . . TGTGCTAGCAGCCTCCGGCCTCGTAACGGGGAGCTGTTTTTT CASSLRPRNGELFF
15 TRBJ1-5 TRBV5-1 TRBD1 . TGCGCCAGCAGCTTGACAGGGGGCGCGGGGCAGCCCCAGCATTTT CASSLTGGAGQPQHF
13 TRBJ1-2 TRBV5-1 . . TGCGCCAGCAGCTACGACAGAAACTATGGCTACACCTTC CASSYDRNYGYTF
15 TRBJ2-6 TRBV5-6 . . TGTGCCAGCAGCAGCACAGGGTCCGGGGCCAACGTCCTGACTTTC CASSSTGSGANVLTF
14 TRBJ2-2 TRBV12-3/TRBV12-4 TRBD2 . TGTGCCAGCAGTCAGACTAGCGAGACCGGGGAGCTGTTTTTT CASSQTSETGELFF
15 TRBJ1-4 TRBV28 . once TGTGCCAGCAGTATCCCCCTGGGGGTTGATGAAAAACTGTTTTTT CASSIPLGVDEKLFF
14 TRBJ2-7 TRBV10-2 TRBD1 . TGCGCCAGCAGTTGGACAGGGGGGACCTACGAGCAGTACTTC CASSWTGGTYEQYF
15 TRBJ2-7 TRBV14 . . TGTGCCAGCAGCCTCCGTGGGGGCTTGACCCTCGAGCAGTACTTC CASSLRGGLTLEQYF
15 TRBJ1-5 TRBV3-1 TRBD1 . TGTGCCAGCAGCCGGGACAGGGATTCCAATCAGCCCCAGCATTTT CASSRDRDSNQPQHF
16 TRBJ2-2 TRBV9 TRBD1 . TGTGCCAGCAGCTCGCGGACAGGGGGGTACACCGGGGAGCTGTTTTTT CASSSRTGGYTGELFF
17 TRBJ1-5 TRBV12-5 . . TGTGCTAGTGTCCTAGAATGGGCTGGAAGTAGCAATCAGCCCCAGCATTTT CASVLEWAGSSNQPQHF
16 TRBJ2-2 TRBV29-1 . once TGCAGCGTTGGTGCTGGGGCAATGGCGAACACCGGGGAGCTGTTTTTT CSVGAGAMANTGELFF
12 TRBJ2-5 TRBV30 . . TGTGCCTACTCCCTCCTTCGAGAGACCCAGTACTTC CAYSLLRETQYF
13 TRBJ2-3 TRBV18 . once TGTGCCAGCTCACCCGCAGGGTCAGATACGCAGTATTTT CASSPAGSDTQYF
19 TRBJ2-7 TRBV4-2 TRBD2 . TGTGCCAGCAGCCAAGTGATTCCTAAGGGGCTAGCGGGGGCTTACGAGCAGTACTTC CASSQVIPKGLAGAYEQYF
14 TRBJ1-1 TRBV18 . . TGTGCCAGCTCACCACGGAGCCAGGACACTGAAGCTTTCTTT CASSPRSQDTEAFF
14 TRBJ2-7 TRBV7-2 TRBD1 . TGTGCCAGCAGCTTCACAGGGGGCAATAGCGAGCAGTACTTC CASSFTGGNSEQYF
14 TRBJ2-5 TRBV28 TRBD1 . TGTGCCAGCAGCCCGGACAGGGACCAAGAGACCCAGTACTTC CASSPDRDQETQYF
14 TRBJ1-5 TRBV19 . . TGTGCCAGTAGTATTCCGGACAAAAATCAGCCCCAGCATTTT CASSIPDKNQPQHF
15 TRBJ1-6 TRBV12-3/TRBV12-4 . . TGTGCCAGCAGCCCACAGACAGGCGCCAATTCACCCCTCCACTTT CASSPQTGANSPLHF